Here is one T cell receptor (beta chain) with its context. V trimming: 4 bases; J trimming: 0 bases; junction bases outside the gene matches: 7. Germline CDR1 is SGHRS and CDR2 is YFSETQ. This CDR3 spans 16 amino acids. Deep-level running was used for the assay. DNA at 150 to 250 ng, tens of thousands of T cell genomes, went into sorted-subset replicate PCRs. Study processing details: Junction-only sequences without quality scores were provided by ImmunoSEQ, so filtering was different. Repertoires were generated with immunoSEQ multiplex PCR, while TCRdb's copy carries only in-frame clones and drops some. V and J calls and clone size come straight from that table; D and trimming were deduced from the DNA. The profile shows roughly 1 million clones, under 80% of them singletons. These data are taken from a study of shared clonotypes between healthy human individuals. From CD4+ cells came CD45RA+ naive and CD45RA-negative memory subsets.

This receptor was obtained from a man younger than 35 in good health. The source material was memory CD4+ T cells sorted from blood. Subset defined: CD45RA-negative fraction. This chain links TRBV5-1 with TRBJ2-3; 8 bases map to TRBD2. The CDR3 protein is CASSVGGAWSTDTQYF. The CDR3 nucleotides are TGCGCCAGCAGCGTCGGGGGGGCCTGGAGCACAGATACGCAGTATTTT.